This T cell receptor (beta chain) came from a study of OX40 agonist ivuxolimab in advanced cancers. Turning to the study itself: Ivuxolimab, which patients received intravenously every 2 weeks, was dosed at 0.01 to 10 mg/kg. Partial responses were observed in three patients, of whom one had hepatocellular carcinoma and two had cutaneous melanoma. Findings of the study overall: Researchers report that CD8+ T cells had, on average, more expanded clones than CD4+.

For this clone: No antigen is known for it.

The table came from immunoSEQ multiplex PCR; TCRdb's copy has only in-frame clones and leaves some out. The sample gives 75,000 to 100,000 clones, about 91% of which show up once; about 0.31% is in the top ten. This sequence originates from an adult with an advanced solid tumor such as melanoma, head and neck, liver or kidney cancer. The specimen was CD4+ or CD8+ T cells sorted from blood, collected in a trial of the OX40 agonist ivuxolimab.

The CDR3 region is CASSSIRASGRAAETQYF. In nucleotides, the CDR3 is TGCGCCAGCAGTTCGATTAGGGCTAGCGGGAGGGCCGCGGAGACCCAGTACTTC. The chain joins TRBV10-2 to TRBJ2-5, with TRBD2 identical over 12 bases. Germline CDR1 WSHSY, CDR2 SAAADI. This CDR3 is built from 18 residues. J lost 5 bases, V lost 5 bases, and 15 bases had no gene match.